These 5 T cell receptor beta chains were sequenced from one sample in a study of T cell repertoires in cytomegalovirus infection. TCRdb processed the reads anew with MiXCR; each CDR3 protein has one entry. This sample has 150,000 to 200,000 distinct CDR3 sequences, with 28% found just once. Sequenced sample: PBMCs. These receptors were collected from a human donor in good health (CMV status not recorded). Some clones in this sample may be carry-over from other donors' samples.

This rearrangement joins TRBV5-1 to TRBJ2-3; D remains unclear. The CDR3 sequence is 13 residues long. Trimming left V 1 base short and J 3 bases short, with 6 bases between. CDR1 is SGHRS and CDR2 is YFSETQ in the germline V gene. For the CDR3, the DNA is TGCGCCAGCAGCTTGTCGGCGACAGATACGCAGTATTTT. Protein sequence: CASSLSATDTQYF.

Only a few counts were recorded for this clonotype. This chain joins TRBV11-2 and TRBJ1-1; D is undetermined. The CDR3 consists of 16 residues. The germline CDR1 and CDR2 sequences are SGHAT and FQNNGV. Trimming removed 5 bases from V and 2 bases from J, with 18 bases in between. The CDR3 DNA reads TGTGCCAGCAGCCCATACACTTCCTTGGCAAACACTGAAGCTTTCTTT. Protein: CASSPYTSLANTEAFF.

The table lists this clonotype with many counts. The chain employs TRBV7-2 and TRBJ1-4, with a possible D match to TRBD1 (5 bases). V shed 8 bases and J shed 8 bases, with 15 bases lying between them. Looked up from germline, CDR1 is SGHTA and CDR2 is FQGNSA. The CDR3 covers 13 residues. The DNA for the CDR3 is TGTGCCAGCCAAATAACAGGAACCGAAAAACTGTTTTTT. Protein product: CASQITGTEKLFF.

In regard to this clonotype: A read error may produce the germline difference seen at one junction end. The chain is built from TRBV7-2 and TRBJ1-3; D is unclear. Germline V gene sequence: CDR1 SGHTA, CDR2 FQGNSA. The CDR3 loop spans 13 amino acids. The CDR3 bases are TGTGACAGCAGCCCTCCGTCCCCGAACACCATATATTTT. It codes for CDSSPPSPNTIYF. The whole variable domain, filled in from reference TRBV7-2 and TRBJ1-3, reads GAGVSQSPSNKVTEKGKDVELRCDPISGHTALYWYRQSLGQGLEFLIYFQGNSAPDKSGLPSDRFSAERTGGSVSTLTIQRTQQEDSAVYLCDSSPPSPNTIYFGEGSWLTVV.

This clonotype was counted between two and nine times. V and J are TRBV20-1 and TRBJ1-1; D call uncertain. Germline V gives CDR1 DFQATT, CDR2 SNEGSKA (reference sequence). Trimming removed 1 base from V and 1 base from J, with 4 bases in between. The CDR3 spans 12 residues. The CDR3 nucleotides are TGCAGTGCTAGAGGAGGGAACACTGAAGCTTTCTTT. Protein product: CSARGGNTEAFF.